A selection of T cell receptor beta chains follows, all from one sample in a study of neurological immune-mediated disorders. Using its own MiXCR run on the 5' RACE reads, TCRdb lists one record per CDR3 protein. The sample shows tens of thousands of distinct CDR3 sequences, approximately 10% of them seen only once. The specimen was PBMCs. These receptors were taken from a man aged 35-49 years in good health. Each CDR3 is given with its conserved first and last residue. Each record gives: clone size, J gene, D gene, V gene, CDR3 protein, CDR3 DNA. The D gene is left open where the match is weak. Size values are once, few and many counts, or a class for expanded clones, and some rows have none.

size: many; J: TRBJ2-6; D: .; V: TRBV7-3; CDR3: CASSLRASGANVLTF; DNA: TGTGCCAGCAGCTTGCGGGCCTCTGGGGCCAACGTCCTGACTTTC
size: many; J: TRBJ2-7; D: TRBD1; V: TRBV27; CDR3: CASSLFGTGVSYEQYF; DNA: TGTGCCAGCAGTTTATTCGGGACAGGAGTCTCCTACGAGCAGTACTTC
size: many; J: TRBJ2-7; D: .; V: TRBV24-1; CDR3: CATRKTGSYEQYF; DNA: TGTGCCACCAGGAAGACAGGCTCCTACGAGCAGTACTTC
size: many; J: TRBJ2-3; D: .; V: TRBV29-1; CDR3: CSVGTFTDTQYF; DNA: TGCAGCGTTGGGACTTTCACAGATACGCAGTATTTT
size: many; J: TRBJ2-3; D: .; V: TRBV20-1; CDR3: CSAIQDTQYF; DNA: TGCAGTGCTATCCAAGATACGCAGTATTTT
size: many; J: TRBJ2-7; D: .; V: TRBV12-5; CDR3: CASGLAPSGLGYEQYF; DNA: TGTGCTAGTGGTTTGGCCCCTTCGGGTTTGGGCTACGAGCAGTACTTC
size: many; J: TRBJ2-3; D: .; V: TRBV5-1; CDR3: CASSPREADTQYF; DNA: TGCGCCAGCAGCCCAAGGGAGGCAGATACGCAGTATTTT
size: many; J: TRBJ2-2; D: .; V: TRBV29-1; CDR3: CSVVGQFNTGELFF; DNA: TGCAGCGTCGTAGGACAGTTTAACACCGGGGAGCTGTTTTTT
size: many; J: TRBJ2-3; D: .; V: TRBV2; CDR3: CATIGDSTDTQYF; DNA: TGTGCCACAATCGGGGACAGCACAGATACGCAGTATTTT
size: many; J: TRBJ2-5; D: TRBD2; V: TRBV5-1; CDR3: CASSPGGAETQYF; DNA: TGCGCCAGCAGCCCCGGGGGGGCAGAGACCCAGTACTTC
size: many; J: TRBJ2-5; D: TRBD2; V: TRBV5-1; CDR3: CASSLTGGPNQETQYF; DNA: TGCGCCAGCAGCTTGACGGGGGGGCCCAACCAAGAGACCCAGTACTTC
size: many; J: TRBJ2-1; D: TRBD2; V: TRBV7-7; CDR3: CASSLMRGGHNEQFF; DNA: TGTGCCAGCAGCTTAATGCGGGGAGGGCACAATGAGCAGTTCTTC
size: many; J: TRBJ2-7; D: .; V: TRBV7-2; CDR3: CASSLAGISYEQYF; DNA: TGTGCCAGCAGCTTAGCTGGGATCTCCTACGAGCAGTACTTC
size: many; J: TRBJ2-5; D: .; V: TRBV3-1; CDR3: CASSNRPLDETQYF; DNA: TGTGCCAGCAGCAACCGGCCGTTGGATGAGACCCAGTACTTC
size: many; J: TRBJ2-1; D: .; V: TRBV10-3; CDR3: CAINPGLAHNEQFF; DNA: TGTGCCATCAATCCTGGCCTAGCGCACAATGAGCAGTTCTTC
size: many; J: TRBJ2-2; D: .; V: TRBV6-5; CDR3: CASSYGPEGSTGELFF; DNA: TGTGCCAGCAGTTACGGGCCCGAAGGGAGCACCGGGGAGCTGTTTTTT
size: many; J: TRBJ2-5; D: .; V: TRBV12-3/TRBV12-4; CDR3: CASSPYQGFRETQYF; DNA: TGTGCCAGCAGTCCATACCAGGGCTTTCGAGAGACCCAGTACTTC
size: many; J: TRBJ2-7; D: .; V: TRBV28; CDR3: CASSFFEGALDDEQYF; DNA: TGTGCCAGCAGTTTTTTCGAGGGAGCCCTTGATGACGAGCAGTACTTC
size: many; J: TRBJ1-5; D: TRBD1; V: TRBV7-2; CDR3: CASSLRQGRQPQHF; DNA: TGTGCCAGCAGCTTGAGACAGGGTCGTCAGCCCCAGCATTTT
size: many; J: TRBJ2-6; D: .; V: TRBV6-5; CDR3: CASSYGGGGANVLTF; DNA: TGTGCCAGCAGTTACGGGGGCGGTGGGGCCAACGTCCTGACTTTC
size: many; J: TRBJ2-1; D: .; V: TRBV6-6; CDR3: CASKSGNEQFF; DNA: TGTGCCAGCAAAAGCGGAAATGAGCAGTTCTTC
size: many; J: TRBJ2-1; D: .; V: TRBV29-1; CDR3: CSASWASEGEQFF; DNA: TGCAGCGCTAGTTGGGCTAGCGAGGGTGAGCAGTTCTTC
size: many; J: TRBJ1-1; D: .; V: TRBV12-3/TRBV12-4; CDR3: CASSGGGSKNTEAFF; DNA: TGTGCCAGCAGCGGTGGTGGGAGCAAGAACACTGAAGCTTTCTTT
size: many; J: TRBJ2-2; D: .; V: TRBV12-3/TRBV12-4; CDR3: CASSLIQNTGELFF; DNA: TGTGCCAGCAGTTTAATTCAAAACACCGGGGAGCTGTTTTTT
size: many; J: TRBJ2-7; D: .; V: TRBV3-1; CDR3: CASSHPPQGGEQYEQYF; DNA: TGTGCCAGCAGCCATCCCCCTCAGGGGGGTGAACAGTACGAGCAGTACTTC
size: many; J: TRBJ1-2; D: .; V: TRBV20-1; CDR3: CSARDAGINYGYTF; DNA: TGCAGTGCTAGAGATGCAGGGATTAACTATGGCTACACCTTC
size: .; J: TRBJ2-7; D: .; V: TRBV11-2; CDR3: CASSLVVTRGEQYF; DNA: TGTGCCAGCAGCTTAGTGGTGACTAGAGGAGAGCAGTACTTC
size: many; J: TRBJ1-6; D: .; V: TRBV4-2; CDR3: CASSAGNHSPLHF; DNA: TGTGCCAGCAGCGCGGGGAACCATTCACCCCTCCACTTT
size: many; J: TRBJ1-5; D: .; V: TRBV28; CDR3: CASSLPGRAQPQHF; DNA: TGTGCCAGCAGTTTACCTGGCAGGGCTCAGCCCCAGCATTTT
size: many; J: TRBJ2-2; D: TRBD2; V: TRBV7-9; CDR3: CASSSFRGGTGELFF; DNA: TGTGCCAGCAGCTCATTCCGGGGGGGCACCGGGGAGCTGTTTTTT
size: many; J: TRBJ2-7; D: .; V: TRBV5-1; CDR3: CASSLEGRSSYEQYF; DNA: TGCGCCAGCAGCTTGGAAGGGCGGAGCTCCTACGAGCAGTACTTC